The present T cell receptor beta chain was sequenced within a study of blood T cell repertoires in COVID-19. Turning to the study itself: Samples taken during acute and convalescent COVID-19 were collected in the United States, Italy and Spain.

Authors' processing steps: Nucleated cell counts were estimated from reference gene primer amplification. TCRdb keeps only in-frame clones here, not all; method: immunoSEQ multiplex PCR. V and J calls and clone size are copied from that table; D and trimming were computed from the DNA. The table has about 130,000 clones, 80% to 95% seen once. CDR1 and CDR2 from the germline V gene are SGHTA and FQGTGA. CDR3 length: 16 residues. V dropped 5 bases and J dropped 8; count of bases not matched to a gene: 14. Patients of the Seattle cohort, enrolled during active infection, were followed longitudinally. The V gene is TRBV7-3, the J gene TRBJ2-1, with 8 bases identical to TRBD2. This clonotype was sampled from a man in his forties or fifties with COVID-19, enrolled during active disease. The source material was peripheral blood. The CDR3 protein is CASSPHPGLVGDEQFF. For the CDR3, the DNA is TGTGCCAGCAGCCCTCATCCGGGACTAGTCGGGGATGAGCAGTTCTTC.